This paragraph reports one TCR beta chain. Its target is unknown. Through a sample-barcoded 5' primer and a J-beta primer mix, a second PCR was run for roughly 7 to 12 cycles. With 12 random nucleotides, a template-switch adaptor tagged each individual cDNA molecule. MiXCR, run by TCRdb on the 5' RACE reads, gives a single entry per CDR3 protein. The sample yields some 560,000 distinct CDR3 sequences, about 27% seen once. The data were taken from a study of blood T cells in healthy people across ages. Broader study findings: Roughly linear age-related decline in beta diversity appeared, significant by age about 40.

A minimum of 6 micrograms of total RNA was extracted per sample. The CDR3 consists of 13 residues. V shed 6 bases, J shed 3 bases, and the junction held 4 bases outside the gene matches. The germline CDR1 and CDR2 sequences are DFQATT and SNEGSKA (reference sequence). Another study also made use of these data, one on T cells of mothers and their children.

The chain has TRBV20-1 and TRBJ1-4, with 7 bases fitting TRBD1. The receptor's source is a boy aged 2 to 10 in good health. The sample comprised blood. The CDR3 reads CSARDSANEKLFF. In DNA form, the CDR3 reads TGCAGTGCGCGGGACAGCGCTAATGAAAAACTGTTTTTT.